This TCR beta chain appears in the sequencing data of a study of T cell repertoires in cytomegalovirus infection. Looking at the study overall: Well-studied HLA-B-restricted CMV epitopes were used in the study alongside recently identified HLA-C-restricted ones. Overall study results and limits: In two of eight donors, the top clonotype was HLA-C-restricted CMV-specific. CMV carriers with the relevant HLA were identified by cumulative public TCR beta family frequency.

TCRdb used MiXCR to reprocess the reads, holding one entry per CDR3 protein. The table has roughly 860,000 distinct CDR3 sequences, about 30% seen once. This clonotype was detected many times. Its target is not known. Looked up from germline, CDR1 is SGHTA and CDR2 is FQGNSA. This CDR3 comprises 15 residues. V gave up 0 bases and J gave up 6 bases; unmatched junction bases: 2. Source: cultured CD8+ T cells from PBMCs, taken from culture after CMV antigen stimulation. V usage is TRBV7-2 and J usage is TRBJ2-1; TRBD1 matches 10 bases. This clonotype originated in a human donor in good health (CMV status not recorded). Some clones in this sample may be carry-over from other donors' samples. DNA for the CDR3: TGTGCCAGCAGCTTAGCTGGGACAGGGGTCAATGAGCAGTTCTTC. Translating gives CASSLAGTGVNEQFF.